This T cell receptor beta chain was documented in a study of naive and memory T cell subsets. Findings and limits, study-wide: Clonotypes are single alpha or beta chains, not paired receptors. RNA-based TCR counts may shift with T cell activation and differentiation. Over 95% of naive TCR sequences appeared only once, unlike memory subsets.

Both TRBC1 and TRBC2 were covered by a beta constant-region primer of two equimolar oligonucleotides. Ligated cDNA was amplified by four rounds of PCR with nested alpha and beta constant-region primers and SP2. Ligation attached a single-stranded oligonucleotide with a 12-nucleotide UMI and the SP2 primer to the cDNA 3' end. MiXCR was run by TCRdb on the UMI-ligation and nested PCR reads, yielding one entry per CDR3 protein. The sample contains tens of thousands of distinct CDR3 sequences, 9% of which appear only once. In the case of this clonotype: The antigen is not known.

The CDR3 contains 16 residues. Trimming took 4 bases from V and 0 from J, leaving 15 bases between them. Germline CDR1 and CDR2: SEHNR and FQNEAQ (reference sequence). The V call is TRBV7-9, the J call TRBJ1-2; D is perhaps TRBD1 (5 bases). This TCR was sampled from a human donor in good health. The sample was naive CD8+ T cells from blood. The CDR3 nucleotides read TGTGCCAGCAGCTCTCGGGACCCCATAGCTAACTATGGCTACACCTTC. It encodes CASSSRDPIANYGYTF.